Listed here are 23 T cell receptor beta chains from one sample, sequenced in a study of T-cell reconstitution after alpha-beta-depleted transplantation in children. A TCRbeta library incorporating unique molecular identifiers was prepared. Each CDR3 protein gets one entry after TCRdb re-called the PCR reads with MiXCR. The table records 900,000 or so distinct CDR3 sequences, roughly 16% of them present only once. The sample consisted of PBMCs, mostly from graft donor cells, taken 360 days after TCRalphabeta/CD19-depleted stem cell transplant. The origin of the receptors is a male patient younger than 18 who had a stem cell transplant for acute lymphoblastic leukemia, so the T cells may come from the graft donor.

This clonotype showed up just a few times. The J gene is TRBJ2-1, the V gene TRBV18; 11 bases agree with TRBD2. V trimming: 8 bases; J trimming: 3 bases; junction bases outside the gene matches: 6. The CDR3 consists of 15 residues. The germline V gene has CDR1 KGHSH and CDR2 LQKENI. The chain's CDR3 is CASRWTSGYYNEQFF. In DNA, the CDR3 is TGTGCCAGCAGATGGACTAGCGGGTACTACAATGAGCAGTTCTTC.

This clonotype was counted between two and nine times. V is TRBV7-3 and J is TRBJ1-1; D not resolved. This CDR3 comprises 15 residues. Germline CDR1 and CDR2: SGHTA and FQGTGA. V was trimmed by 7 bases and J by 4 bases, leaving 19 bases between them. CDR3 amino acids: CASTLPGGVGTEAFF. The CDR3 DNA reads TGTGCCAGCACTCTACCGGGCGGGGTGGGCACTGAAGCTTTCTTT.

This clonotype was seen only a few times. The CDR3 protein is CASSGTGDEQFF. In DNA form, the CDR3 reads TGTGCCAGCAGCGGAACCGGGGATGAGCAGTTCTTC. The chain carries TRBV5-6 and TRBJ2-1; maybe TRBD2 (5 bases). V was cut by 4 bases and J by 8 bases, with 10 bases left in between. The CDR3 is 12 amino acids. Germline values: CDR1 SGHDT, CDR2 YYEEEE.

The CDR3 DNA follows: TGTGCCAGCAGTGAAACGGGGACAGGGGCCCACGAGCAGTACTTC. Its protein product is CASSETGTGAHEQYF. J is TRBJ2-7 and V is TRBV6-1; 10 bases fit TRBD1. The CDR3 totals 15 residues. After removal of 2 bases from V and 5 bases from J, the junction contained 6 bases not matched to a gene. Per germline, CDR1 MNHNS and CDR2 SASEGT.

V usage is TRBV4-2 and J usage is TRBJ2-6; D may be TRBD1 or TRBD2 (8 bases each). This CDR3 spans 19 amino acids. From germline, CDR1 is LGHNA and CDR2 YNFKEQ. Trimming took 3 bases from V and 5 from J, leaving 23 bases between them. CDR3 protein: CASSHKDRGLVMRANVLTF. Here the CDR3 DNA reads TGTGCCAGCAGCCATAAAGACAGGGGACTAGTAATGCGGGCCAACGTCCTGACTTTC.

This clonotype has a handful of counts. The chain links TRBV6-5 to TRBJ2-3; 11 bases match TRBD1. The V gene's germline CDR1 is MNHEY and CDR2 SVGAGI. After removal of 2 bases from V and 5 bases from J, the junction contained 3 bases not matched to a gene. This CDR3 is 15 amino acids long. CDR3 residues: CASSYAGQGGDTQYF. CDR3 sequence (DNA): TGTGCCAGCAGTTACGCGGGACAGGGGGGAGATACGCAGTATTTT.

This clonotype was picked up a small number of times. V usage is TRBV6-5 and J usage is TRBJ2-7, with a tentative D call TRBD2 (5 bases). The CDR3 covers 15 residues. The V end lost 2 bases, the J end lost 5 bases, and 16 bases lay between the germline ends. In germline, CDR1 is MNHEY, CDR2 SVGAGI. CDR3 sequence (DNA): TGTGCCAGCAGTTACGGAACGCGGGTAACCCACGAGCAGTACTTC. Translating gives CASSYGTRVTHEQYF.

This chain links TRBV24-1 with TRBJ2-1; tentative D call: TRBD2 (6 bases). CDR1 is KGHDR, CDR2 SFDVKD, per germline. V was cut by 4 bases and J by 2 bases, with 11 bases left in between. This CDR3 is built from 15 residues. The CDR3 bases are TGTGCCACCAGTGACGGGACTTCCACCTACAATGAGCAGTTCTTC. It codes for CATSDGTSTYNEQFF.

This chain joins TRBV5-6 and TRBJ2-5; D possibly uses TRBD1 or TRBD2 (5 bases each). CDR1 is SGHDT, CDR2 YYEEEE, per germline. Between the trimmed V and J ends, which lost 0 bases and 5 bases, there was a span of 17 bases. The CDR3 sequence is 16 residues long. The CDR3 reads CASSLGPGEGRETQYF. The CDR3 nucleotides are TGTGCCAGCAGCTTGGGCCCCGGTGAGGGGCGGGAGACCCAGTACTTC.

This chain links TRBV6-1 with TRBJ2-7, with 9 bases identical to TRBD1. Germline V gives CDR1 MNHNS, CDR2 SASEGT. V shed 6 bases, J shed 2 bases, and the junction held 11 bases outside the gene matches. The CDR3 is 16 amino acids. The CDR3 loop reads CASRKRVTGGPYEQYF. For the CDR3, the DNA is TGTGCCAGCAGAAAAAGGGTCACAGGGGGCCCCTACGAGCAGTACTTC.

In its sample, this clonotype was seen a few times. The CDR3 DNA reads as TGTGCCAGCAGCCAAGATGGCCCTCCCATCCTAGCGGGGTTACAAGAGACCCAGTACTTC. Translating it yields CASSQDGPPILAGLQETQYF. This rearrangement joins TRBV3-1 to TRBJ2-5, with TRBD2 matching over 9 bases. Germline CDR1 LGHDT, CDR2 YNNKEL (reference sequence). CDR3 length: 20 residues. V lost 0 bases and J lost 2; bases outside the gene matches: 16.

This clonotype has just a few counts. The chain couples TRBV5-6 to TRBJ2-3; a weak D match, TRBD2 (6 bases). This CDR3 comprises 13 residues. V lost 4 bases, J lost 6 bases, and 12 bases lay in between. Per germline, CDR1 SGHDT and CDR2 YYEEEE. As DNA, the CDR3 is TGTGCCAGCAGCCGACTAGTTGTGGATACGCAGTATTTT. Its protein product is CASSRLVVDTQYF.

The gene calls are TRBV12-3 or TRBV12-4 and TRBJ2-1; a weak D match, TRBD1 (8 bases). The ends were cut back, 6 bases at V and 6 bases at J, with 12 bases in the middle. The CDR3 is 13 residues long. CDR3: CASRYRGGNEQFF. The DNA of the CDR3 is TGTGCCAGCAGGTACAGGGGGGGCAATGAGCAGTTCTTC.

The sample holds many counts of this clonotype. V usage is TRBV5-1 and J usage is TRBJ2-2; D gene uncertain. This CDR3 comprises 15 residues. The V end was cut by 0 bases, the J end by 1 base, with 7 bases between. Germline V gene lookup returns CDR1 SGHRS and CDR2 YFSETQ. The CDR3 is CASSLVGGNTGELFF. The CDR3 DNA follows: TGCGCCAGCAGCTTGGTCGGCGGGAACACCGGGGAGCTGTTTTTT.

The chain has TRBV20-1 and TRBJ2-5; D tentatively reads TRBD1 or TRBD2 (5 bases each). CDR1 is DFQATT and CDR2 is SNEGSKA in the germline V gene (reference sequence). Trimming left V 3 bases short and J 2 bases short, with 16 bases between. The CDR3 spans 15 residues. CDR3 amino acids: CSARPGPELQETQYF. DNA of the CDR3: TGCAGTGCTAGGCCGGGACCTGAACTTCAAGAGACCCAGTACTTC.

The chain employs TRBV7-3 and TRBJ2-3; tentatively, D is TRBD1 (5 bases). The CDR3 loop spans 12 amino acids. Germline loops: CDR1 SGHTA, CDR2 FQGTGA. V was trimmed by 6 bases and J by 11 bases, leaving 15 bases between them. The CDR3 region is CASSSTEREQYF. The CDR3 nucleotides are TGTGCCAGCAGTTCGACAGAGAGAGAGCAGTATTTT.

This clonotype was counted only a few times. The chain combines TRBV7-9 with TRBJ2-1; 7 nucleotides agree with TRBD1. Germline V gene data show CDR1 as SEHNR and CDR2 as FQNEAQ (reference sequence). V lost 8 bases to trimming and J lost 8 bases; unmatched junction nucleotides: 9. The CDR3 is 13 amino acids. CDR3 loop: CASLVLRGHEQFF. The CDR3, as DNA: TGTGCCAGCTTGGTATTGAGGGGGCATGAGCAGTTCTTC.

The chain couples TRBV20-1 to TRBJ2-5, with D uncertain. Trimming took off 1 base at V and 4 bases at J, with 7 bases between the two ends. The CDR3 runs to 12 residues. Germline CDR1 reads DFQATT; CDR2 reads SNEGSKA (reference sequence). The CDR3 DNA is TGCAGTGCTAGAGTTGTGGGAGAGACCCAGTACTTC. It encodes CSARVVGETQYF.

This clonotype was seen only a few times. DNA for the CDR3: TGTGCCAGCAGCATTACGGCTAATTTCTACGAGCAGTACTTC. Translating it yields CASSITANFYEQYF. The chain has TRBV27 and TRBJ2-7; no firm D call. Germline V lookup: CDR1 MNHEY, CDR2 SMNVEV (reference sequence). The V gene lost 6 bases and the J gene lost 3 bases, with 15 bases spanning the gap. This CDR3 region has 14 residues.

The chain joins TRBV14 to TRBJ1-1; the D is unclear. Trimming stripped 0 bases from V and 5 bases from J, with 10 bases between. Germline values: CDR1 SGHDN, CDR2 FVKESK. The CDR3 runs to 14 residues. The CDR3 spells CASSQDQRGTEAFF. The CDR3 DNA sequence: TGTGCCAGCAGCCAAGATCAGCGAGGGACTGAAGCTTTCTTT.

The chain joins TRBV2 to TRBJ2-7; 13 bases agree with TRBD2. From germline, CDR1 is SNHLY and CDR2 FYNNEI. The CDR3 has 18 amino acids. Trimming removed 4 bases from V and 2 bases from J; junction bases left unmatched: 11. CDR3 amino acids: CASSAPFTSGRAPYEQYF. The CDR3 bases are TGTGCCAGCAGTGCGCCCTTTACTAGCGGGAGGGCCCCCTACGAGCAGTACTTC. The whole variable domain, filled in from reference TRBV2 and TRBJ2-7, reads EPEVTQTPSHQVTQMGQEVILRCVPISNHLYFYWYRQILGQKVEFLVSFYNNEISEKSEIFDDQFSVERPDGSNFTLKIRSTKLEDSAMYFCASSAPFTSGRAPYEQYFGPGTRLTVT.

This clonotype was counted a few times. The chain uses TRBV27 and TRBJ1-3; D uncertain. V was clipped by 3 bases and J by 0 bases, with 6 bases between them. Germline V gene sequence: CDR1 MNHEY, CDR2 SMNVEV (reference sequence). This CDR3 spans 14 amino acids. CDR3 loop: CASSLRNSGNTIYF. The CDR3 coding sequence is TGTGCCAGCAGTTTGAGAAACTCTGGAAACACCATATATTTT.

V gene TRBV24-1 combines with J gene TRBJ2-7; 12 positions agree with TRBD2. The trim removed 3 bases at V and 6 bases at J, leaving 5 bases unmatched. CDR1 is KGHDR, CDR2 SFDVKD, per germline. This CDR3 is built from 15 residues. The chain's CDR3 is CATSDATSGSSEQYF. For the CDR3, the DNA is TGTGCCACCAGTGATGCGACTAGCGGGAGCTCCGAGCAGTACTTC.